A single T cell receptor beta chain is shown here with its context. No antigen is known for it. It was with a sample-barcoded 5' primer and a J-beta primer mix that a second PCR of about 7 to 12 cycles was run. Sequencing yielded, for each sample, at least 3 million paired-end reads carrying CDR3. TCRdb independently ran MiXCR on the 5' RACE reads; one entry per CDR3 protein. Altogether 800,000 to 950,000 distinct CDR3 sequences are present, about 29% being singletons, with the ten largest covering roughly a tenth. The source of the sample is a study of blood T cells in healthy people across ages. Overall study findings and caveats: Calculation of diversity from one million T cells yielded estimates considered to be underestimates.

The V gene lost 5 bases and the J gene lost 4 bases, with 30 bases spanning the gap. This CDR3 comprises 20 residues. Germline values: CDR1 SGHTA, CDR2 FQGNSA. The same data also contributed to another study, on T cells of mothers and their children. That study reports: Every microgram of extracted RNA entered cDNA synthesis, about 1.5 ug per 15 ul.

The chain carries TRBV7-2 and TRBJ2-1; D may be TRBD1 (7 bases). The source of this sequence is a woman between 40 and 50 years old in good health. The sample consisted of blood. CDR3 region: CASSHPQRRAQGRSYNEQFF. CDR3 DNA: TGTGCCAGCAGCCACCCTCAGAGGAGGGCACAGGGGAGGTCATACAATGAGCAGTTCTTC. The full variable domain, completed using reference TRBV7-2 and TRBJ2-1, is GAGVSQSPSNKVTEKGKDVELRCDPISGHTALYWYRQSLGQGLEFLIYFQGNSAPDKSGLPSDRFSAERTGGSVSTLTIQRTQQEDSAVYLCASSHPQRRAQGRSYNEQFFGPGTRLTVL.